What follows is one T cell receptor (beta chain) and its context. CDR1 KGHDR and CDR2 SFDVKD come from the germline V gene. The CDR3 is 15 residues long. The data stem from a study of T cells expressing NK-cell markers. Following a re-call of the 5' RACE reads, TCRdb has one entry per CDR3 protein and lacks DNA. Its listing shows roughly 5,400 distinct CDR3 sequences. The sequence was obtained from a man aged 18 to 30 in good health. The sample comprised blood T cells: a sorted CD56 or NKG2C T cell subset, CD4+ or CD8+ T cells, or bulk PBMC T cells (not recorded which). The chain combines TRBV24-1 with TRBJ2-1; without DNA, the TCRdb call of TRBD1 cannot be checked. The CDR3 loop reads CATSDLRQPYNEQFF.